One TCR beta chain is described in this entry. Its antigen is unidentified. Looked up from germline, CDR1 is SNHLY and CDR2 is FYNNEI. The V end was cut by 4 bases, the J end by 0 bases, with 18 bases between. The CDR3 sequence is 17 residues long. Amplified TCR beta CDR3 regions came from RNA transcripts. TCR CDR3 underwent first-round RT-PCR with the HTBI primer set. Each CDR3 protein gets one entry after TCRdb re-called the multiplex PCR reads with MiXCR. The table lists 600,000 to 800,000 distinct CDR3 sequences, around 40% of them singletons. The data derive from a study of T cells in Graves' hyperthyroidism and ophthalmopathy. On the study more broadly: Any treatment followed the collection of peripheral blood at initial diagnosis.

Study-level results: Researchers report that a 13 V-J model separated ophthalmopathy from stable hyperthyroidism. Most thyroid-expanded clonotypes above 0.001 were also found in blood.

Source material: blood. The receptor was isolated from a woman aged 40 to 50 with Graves' hyperthyroidism. This sequence joins TRBV2 and TRBJ1-1; D is undetermined. The CDR3 loop is CASSVYPGSRLNTEAFF. CDR3 nucleotides: TGTGCCAGCAGTGTTTATCCGGGAAGTAGATTGAACACTGAAGCTTTCTTT.